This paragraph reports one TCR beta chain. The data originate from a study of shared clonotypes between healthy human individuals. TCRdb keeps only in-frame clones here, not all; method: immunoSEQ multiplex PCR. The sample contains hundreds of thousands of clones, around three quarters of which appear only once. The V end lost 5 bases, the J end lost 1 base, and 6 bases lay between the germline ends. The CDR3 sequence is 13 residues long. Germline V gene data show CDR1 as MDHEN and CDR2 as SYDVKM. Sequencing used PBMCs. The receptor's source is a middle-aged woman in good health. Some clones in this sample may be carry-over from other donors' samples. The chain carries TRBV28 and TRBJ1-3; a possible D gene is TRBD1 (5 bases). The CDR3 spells CASSGTSGNTIYF. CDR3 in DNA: TGTGCCAGCAGTGGGACTTCTGGAAACACCATATATTTT.